The 13 T cell receptor beta chains reported below all come from one sample, sequenced in a study of post-analysis software for immune sequencing data. Findings and caveats of the study: Higher frequency in patients than in controls was seen for roughly five TRBV segments, with TRBV5-6, TRBV5-1 and TRBV20-1 among them.

These TCRs' antigens remain unknown. The TCR beta cDNA libraries contained unique molecular identifiers. From the PCR reads, TCRdb called clonotypes with MiXCR, one entry per CDR3 protein. The sample consists of hundreds of thousands of distinct CDR3 sequences, around 64% of them appearing once. The sequenced material came from blood. These receptors were obtained from a girl aged 2 to 10 with multiple sclerosis.

Only a few counts were recorded for this clonotype. This sequence joins TRBV6-5 and TRBJ1-5; TRBD1 is a possible D gene (6 bases). V gave up 8 bases and J gave up 4 bases, with 15 bases separating them. Germline lookup yields CDR1 MNHEY and CDR2 SVGAGI. CDR3 length: 14 amino acids. CDR3 in amino acids: CASGLQGWNQPQHF. The CDR3 coding sequence is TGTGCCAGCGGATTACAGGGCTGGAATCAGCCCCAGCATTTT.

The J gene is TRBJ2-3, the V gene TRBV20-1; TRBD2 matches 13 bases. V dropped 6 bases and J dropped 3; count of bases not matched to a gene: 3. In germline, CDR1 is DFQATT, CDR2 SNEGSKA (reference sequence). The CDR3 has 14 amino acids. The CDR3 region has the DNA TGCAGTGCCACGACTAGCGGGAGGACAGATACGCAGTATTTT. This encodes CSATTSGRTDTQYF.

This clonotype was seen a handful of times. CDR3 sequence reads: CSAIKQGNTEAFF. For the CDR3, the DNA is TGCAGTGCTATCAAACAGGGGAACACTGAAGCTTTCTTT. The chain recombines TRBV20-1 with TRBJ1-1, with D perhaps TRBD1 (6 bases). With 4 bases removed from V and 1 base from J, the gap between germline ends came to 10 bases. Germline CDR1 is DFQATT and CDR2 is SNEGSKA (reference sequence). CDR3 size: 13 residues.

This clonotype appeared once. V gene TRBV5-1 combines with J gene TRBJ2-1; D could derive from TRBD1 or TRBD2 (5 bases each). Germline V CDR1 and CDR2: SGHRS, YFSETQ. V was shortened by 0 bases and J by 8 bases, with 24 bases between the two germline ends. This CDR3 has 18 amino acids. The CDR3 nucleotides read TGCGCCAGCAGCTTGGTCGGGGCAGGGATCCGCGACCGATATGAGCAGTTCTTC. Its protein is CASSLVGAGIRDRYEQFF.

The J gene is TRBJ2-5, the V gene TRBV4-1; D gene ambiguous. This CDR3 region has 17 residues. The V and J ends lost 0 bases and 2 bases respectively, with 16 bases between them. Germline V CDR1 and CDR2: MGHRA, YSYEKL. CDR3 bases: TGCGCCAGCAGCCAAGATCAGCAGGCAGCTCGACAAGAGACCCAGTACTTC. Translation gives CASSQDQQAARQETQYF.

This clonotype was seen only a few times. The rearrangement joins TRBV6-2 or TRBV6-3 to TRBJ2-1; 13 bases align to TRBD2. Germline V lookup: CDR1 MNHEY, CDR2 SVGEGT. The V gene end was trimmed by 5 bases and the J gene end by 0 bases; junction bases not matched to a gene: 10. The CDR3 has 19 amino acids. The CDR3 spells CASSEVGLAGDSSYNEQFF. CDR3 in DNA: TGTGCCAGCAGTGAGGTAGGACTAGCGGGGGATAGCTCCTACAATGAGCAGTTCTTC.

This chain's CDR3 is CASSQGEKLFF. DNA of the CDR3: TGCGCCAGCAGCCAAGGAGAAAAACTGTTTTTT. V and J are TRBV4-1 and TRBJ1-4; D is undetermined. The CDR3 length is 11 residues. Trimming shortened V by 1 base and J by 8 bases, and 2 bases separated the two germline ends. Germline V CDR1 and CDR2: MGHRA, YSYEKL.

On this clonotype itself: Germline and junction disagree at one end, which may indicate a read error. This chain connects TRBV4-3 to TRBJ2-1; unclear D gene. Germline V gene lookup returns CDR1 LGHNA and CDR2 YSLEER. The CDR3 covers 12 residues. The CDR3 is CASSQDSGEQFF. The CDR3 DNA sequence: TGTGCCAGCAGCCAAGATTCTGGTGAGCAGTTCTTC.

The chain recombines TRBV7-9 with TRBJ2-3; D might be TRBD1 (5 bases). The germline V gene has CDR1 SEHNR and CDR2 FQNEAQ (reference sequence). The CDR3 runs 12 residues. The V and J ends lost 6 bases and 3 bases respectively, with 7 bases between them. CDR3 region: CASRTDTDTQYF. The CDR3 region has the DNA TGTGCCAGCAGGACAGATACAGATACGCAGTATTTT.

The CDR3 here is CASSYRGGNTQYF. For the CDR3, the DNA is TGTGCCAGCAGTTACCGAGGAGGGAATACGCAGTATTTT. This chain connects TRBV6-6 to TRBJ2-3; TRBD2 might be the D (6 bases). This CDR3 spans 13 amino acids. Germline V CDR1 and CDR2: MNHNY, SVGAGI (reference sequence). V gave up 2 bases and J gave up 7 bases, with 10 bases separating them.

In its sample, this clonotype was seen once. The V gene is TRBV6-6, the J gene TRBJ1-1; possibly TRBD1 for D (5 bases). The CDR3 runs 14 residues. Germline V CDR1 and CDR2: MNHNY, SVGAGI (reference sequence). V was shortened by 7 bases and J by 4 bases, with 16 bases between the two germline ends. The CDR3 DNA is TGTGCCAGCACCCCACAGGTTCTGACCACTGAAGCTTTCTTT. It specifies CASTPQVLTTEAFF.

This chain connects TRBV4-2 to TRBJ2-3, with a tentative D call TRBD2 (5 bases). Germline CDR1 LGHNA, CDR2 YNFKEQ. Trimming shortened V by 0 bases and J by 6 bases, and 13 bases separated the two germline ends. The length of the CDR3 is 15 residues. The CDR3: CASSQDGSEGDTQYF. Written as DNA, the CDR3 is TGTGCCAGCAGCCAAGATGGAAGTGAGGGTGATACGCAGTATTTT.

The genes are TRBV5-6 and TRBJ2-3; TRBD2 matches 12 bases. Germline values: CDR1 SGHDT, CDR2 YYEEEE. V shed 3 bases, J shed 8 bases, and the junction held 4 bases outside the gene matches. The CDR3 is 14 amino acids. Written as DNA, the CDR3 is TGTGCCAGCAGCTCCGGGACTAGCGGGCCTACGCAGTATTTT. Its protein is CASSSGTSGPTQYF.